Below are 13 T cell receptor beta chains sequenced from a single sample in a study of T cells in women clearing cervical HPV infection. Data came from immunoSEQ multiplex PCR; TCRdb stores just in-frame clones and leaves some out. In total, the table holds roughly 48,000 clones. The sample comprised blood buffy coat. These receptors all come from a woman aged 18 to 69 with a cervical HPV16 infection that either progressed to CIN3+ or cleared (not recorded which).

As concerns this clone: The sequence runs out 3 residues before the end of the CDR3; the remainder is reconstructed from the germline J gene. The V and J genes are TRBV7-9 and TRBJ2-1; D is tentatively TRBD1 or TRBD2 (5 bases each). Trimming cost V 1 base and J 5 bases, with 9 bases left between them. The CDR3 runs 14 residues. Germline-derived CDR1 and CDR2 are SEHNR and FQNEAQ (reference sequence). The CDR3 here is CASSLGGAHNEQFF. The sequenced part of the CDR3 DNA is TGTGCCAGCAGCTTAGGAGGGGCCCACAATGAG.

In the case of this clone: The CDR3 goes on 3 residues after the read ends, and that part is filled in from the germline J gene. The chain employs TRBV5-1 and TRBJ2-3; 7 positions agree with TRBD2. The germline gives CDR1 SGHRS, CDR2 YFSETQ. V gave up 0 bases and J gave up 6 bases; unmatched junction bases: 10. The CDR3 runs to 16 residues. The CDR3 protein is CASSLASSGAGDTQYF. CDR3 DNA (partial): TGCGCCAGCAGCTTGGCGTCTAGCGGAGCGGGGGATACG. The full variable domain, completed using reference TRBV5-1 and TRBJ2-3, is KAGVTQTPRYLIKTRGQQVTLSCSPISGHRSVSWYQQTPGQGLQFLFEYFSETQRNKGNFPGRFSGRQFSNSRSEMNVSTLELGDSALYLCASSLASSGAGDTQYFGPGTRLTVL.

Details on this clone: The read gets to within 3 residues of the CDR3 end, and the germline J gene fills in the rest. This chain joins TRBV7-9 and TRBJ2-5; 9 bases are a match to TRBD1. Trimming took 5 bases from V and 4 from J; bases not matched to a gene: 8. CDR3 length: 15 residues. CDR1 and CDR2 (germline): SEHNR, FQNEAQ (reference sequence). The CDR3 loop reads CASSPGTGSRETQYF. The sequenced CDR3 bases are TGTGCCAGCAGCCCCGGGACAGGGAGCCGAGAGACC.

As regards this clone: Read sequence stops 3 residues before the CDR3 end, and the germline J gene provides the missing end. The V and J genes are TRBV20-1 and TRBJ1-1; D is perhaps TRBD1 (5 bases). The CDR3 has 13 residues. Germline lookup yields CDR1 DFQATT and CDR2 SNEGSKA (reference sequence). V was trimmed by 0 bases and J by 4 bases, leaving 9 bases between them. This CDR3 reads CSAREGGFTEAFF. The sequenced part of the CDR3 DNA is TGCAGTGCTAGAGAGGGGGGGTTCACTGAA.

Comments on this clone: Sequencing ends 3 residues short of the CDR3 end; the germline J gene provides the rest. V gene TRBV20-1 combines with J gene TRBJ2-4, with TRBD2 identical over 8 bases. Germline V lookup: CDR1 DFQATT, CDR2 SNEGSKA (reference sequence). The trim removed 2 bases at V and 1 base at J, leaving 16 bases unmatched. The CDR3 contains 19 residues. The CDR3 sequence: CSARSPTSGSGAAKNIQYF. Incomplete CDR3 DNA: TGCAGTGCTAGATCCCCGACCAGCGGGAGTGGGGCGGCCAAAAACATT.

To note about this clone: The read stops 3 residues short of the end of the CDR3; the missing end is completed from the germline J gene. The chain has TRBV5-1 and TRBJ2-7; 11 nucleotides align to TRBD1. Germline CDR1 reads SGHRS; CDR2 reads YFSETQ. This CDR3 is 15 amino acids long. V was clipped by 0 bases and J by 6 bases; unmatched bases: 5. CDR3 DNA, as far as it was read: TGCGCCAGCAGCTTGGCCACCGGGACAGGGGGCGAG. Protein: CASSLATGTGGE. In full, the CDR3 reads CASSLATGTGGEQYF.

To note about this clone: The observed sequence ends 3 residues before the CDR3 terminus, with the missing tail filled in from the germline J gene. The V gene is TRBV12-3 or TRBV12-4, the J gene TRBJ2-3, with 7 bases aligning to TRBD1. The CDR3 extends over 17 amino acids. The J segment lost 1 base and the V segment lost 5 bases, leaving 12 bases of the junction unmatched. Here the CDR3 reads CASSPPFDREGTDTQYF. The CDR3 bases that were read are TGTGCCAGCAGTCCGCCCTTCGACAGGGAAGGCACAGATACG.

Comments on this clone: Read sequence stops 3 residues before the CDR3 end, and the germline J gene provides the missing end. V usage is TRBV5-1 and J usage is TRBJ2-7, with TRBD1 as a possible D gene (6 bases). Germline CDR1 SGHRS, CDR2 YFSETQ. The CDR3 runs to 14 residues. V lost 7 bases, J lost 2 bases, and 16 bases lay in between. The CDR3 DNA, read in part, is TGCGCCAGCCTACCTGGGCCAGGGGCCTACGAG. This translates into CASLPGPGAYE. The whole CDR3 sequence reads CASLPGPGAYEQYF.

CDR3 protein: CSARDPGTGEPEAFF. CDR3 DNA (partial): TGCAGTGCTAGAGATCCTGGGACAGGGGAGCCTGAA. V gene TRBV20-1 combines with J gene TRBJ1-1; 10 nucleotides line up with TRBD1. Read sequence stops 3 residues before the CDR3 end, and the germline J gene provides the missing end. CDR1 is DFQATT, CDR2 SNEGSKA, per germline (reference sequence). The CDR3 runs to 15 residues. Germline trimming cut 0 bases from V and 6 bases from J; bases unmatched to any gene: 7.

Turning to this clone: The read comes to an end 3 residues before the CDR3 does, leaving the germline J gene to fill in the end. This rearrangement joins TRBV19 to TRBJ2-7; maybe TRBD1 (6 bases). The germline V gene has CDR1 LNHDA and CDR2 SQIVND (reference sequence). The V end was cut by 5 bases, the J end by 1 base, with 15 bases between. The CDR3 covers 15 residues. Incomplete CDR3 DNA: TGTGCCAGTAGTCCAACAGGGATCGGGTCCTACGAG. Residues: CASSPTGIGSYE. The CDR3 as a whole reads CASSPTGIGSYEQYF. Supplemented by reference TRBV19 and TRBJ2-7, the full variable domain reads DGGITQSPKYLFRKEGQNVTLSCEQNLNHDAMYWYRQDPGQGLRLIYYSQIVNDFQKGDIAEGYSVSREKKESFPLTVTSAQKNPTAFYLCASSPTGIGSYEQYFGPGTRLTVT.

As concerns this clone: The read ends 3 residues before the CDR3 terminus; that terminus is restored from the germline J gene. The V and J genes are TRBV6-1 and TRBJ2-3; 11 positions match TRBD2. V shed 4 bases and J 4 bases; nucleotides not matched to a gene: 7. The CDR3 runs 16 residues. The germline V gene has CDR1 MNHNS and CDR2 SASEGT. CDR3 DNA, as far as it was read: TGTGCCAGCAGTGCGGCTAGCGGGGGGTCGGCAGATACG. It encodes CASSAASGGSADT. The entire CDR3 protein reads CASSAASGGSADTQYF.

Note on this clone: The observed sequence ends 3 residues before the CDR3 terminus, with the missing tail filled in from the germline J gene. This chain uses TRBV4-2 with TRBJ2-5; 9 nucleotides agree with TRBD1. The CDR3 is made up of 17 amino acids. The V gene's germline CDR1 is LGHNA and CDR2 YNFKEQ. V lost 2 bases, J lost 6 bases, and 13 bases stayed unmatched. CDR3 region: CASSQTHVRDRAQTQYF. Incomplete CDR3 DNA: TGTGCCAGCAGCCAAACACACGTCCGGGACAGGGCTCAGACC.

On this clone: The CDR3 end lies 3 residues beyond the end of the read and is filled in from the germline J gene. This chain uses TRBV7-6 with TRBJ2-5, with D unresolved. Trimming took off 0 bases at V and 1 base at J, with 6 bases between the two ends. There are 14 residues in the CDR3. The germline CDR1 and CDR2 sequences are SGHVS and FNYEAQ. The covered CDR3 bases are TGTGCCAGCAGCTTAGCGCTCGGCCAAGAGACC. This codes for CASSLALGQET. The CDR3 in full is CASSLALGQETQYF.